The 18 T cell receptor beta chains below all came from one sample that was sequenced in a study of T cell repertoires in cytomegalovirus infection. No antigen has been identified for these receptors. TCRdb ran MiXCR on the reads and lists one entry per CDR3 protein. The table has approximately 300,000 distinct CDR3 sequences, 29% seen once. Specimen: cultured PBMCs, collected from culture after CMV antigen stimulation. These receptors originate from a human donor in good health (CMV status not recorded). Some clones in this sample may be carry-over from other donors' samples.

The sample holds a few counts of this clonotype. The CDR3 DNA sequence: TGTGCCACCAGACAGTATAGCAATCAGCCCCAGCATTTT. Its protein product is CATRQYSNQPQHF. The genes are TRBV15 and TRBJ1-5, with no clear D. V was cut by 6 bases and J by 0 bases, with 6 bases left in between. CDR1 and CDR2 (germline): LNHNV, YYDKDF (reference sequence). The CDR3 is 13 amino acids.

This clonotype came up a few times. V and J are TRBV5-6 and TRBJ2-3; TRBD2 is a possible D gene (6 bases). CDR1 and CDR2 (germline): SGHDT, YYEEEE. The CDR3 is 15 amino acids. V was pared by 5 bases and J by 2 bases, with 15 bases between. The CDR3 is CASRSGLFPTDTQYF. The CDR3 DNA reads TGTGCCAGCAGGTCGGGACTTTTTCCCACAGATACGCAGTATTTT.

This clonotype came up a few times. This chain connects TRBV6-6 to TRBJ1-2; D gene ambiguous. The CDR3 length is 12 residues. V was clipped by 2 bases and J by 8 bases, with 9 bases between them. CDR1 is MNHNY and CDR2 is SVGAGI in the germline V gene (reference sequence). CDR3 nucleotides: TGTGCCAGCAGTTACGGACTCGGGGGCTACACCTTC. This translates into CASSYGLGGYTF.

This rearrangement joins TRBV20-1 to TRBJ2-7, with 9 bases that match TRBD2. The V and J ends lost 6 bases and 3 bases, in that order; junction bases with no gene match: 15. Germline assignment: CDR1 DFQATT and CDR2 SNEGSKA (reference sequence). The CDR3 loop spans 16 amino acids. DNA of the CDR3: TGCAGTGCCGCCCGACCCGGGACTAGCAGGAACTACGAGCAGTACTTC. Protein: CSAARPGTSRNYEQYF.

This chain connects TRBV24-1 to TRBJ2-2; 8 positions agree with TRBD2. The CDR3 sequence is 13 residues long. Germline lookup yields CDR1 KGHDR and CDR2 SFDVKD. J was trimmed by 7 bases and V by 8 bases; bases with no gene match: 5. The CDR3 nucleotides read TGTGCCACCAACCGACTAGCGAGCGGGGAGCTGTTTTTT. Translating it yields CATNRLASGELFF.

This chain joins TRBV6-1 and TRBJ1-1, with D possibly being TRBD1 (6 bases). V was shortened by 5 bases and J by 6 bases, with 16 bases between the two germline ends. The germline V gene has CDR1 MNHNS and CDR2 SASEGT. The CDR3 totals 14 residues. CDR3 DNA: TGTGCCAGCAGTAAGGACAGAACGAGCGCTGAAGCTTTCTTT. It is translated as CASSKDRTSAEAFF.

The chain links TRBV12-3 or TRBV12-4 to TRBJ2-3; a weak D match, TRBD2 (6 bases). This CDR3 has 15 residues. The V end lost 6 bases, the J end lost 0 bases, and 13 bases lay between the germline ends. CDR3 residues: CASRAGTSSTDTQYF. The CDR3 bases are TGTGCCAGCAGGGCCGGGACTTCCAGCACAGATACGCAGTATTTT.

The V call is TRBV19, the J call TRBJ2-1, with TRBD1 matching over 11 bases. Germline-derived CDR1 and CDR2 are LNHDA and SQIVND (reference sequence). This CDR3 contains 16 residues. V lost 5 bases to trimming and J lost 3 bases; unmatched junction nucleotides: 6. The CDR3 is CASSLRGTGGYNEQFF. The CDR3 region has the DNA TGTGCCAGTAGTTTGAGGGGGACAGGGGGCTACAATGAGCAGTTCTTC.

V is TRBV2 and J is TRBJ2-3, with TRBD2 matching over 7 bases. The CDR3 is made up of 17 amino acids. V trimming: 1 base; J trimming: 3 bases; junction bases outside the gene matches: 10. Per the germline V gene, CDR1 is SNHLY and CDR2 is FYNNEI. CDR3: CASSEGAWEGRTDTQYF. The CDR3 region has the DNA TGTGCCAGCAGTGAAGGAGCTTGGGAGGGTCGGACAGATACGCAGTATTTT.

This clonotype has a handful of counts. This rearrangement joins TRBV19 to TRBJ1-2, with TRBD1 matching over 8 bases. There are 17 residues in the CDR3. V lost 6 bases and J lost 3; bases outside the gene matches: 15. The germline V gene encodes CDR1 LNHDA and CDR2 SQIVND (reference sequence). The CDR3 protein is CASSLHIRTGTHYGYTF. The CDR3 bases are TGTGCCAGTAGCCTTCATATCCGGACAGGGACACACTATGGCTACACCTTC.

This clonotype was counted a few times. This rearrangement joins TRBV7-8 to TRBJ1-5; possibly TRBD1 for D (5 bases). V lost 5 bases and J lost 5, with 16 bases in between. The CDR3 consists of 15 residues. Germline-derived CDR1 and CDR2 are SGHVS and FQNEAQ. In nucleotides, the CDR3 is TGTGCCAGCAGCCCAGCCCGGGGACGCGATCAGCCCCAGCATTTT. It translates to CASSPARGRDQPQHF.

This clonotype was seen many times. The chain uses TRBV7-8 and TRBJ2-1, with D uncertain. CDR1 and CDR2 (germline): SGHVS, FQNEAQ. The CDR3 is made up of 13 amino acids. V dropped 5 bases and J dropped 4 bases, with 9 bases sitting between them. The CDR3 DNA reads TGTGCCAGCAGCCTAGGACCGTACAATGAGCAGTTCTTC. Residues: CASSLGPYNEQFF.

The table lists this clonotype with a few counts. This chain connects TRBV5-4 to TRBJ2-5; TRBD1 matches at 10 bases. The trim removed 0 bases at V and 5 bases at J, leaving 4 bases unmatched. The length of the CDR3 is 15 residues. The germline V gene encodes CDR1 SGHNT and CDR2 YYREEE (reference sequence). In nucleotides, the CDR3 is TGTGCCAGCAGCTTGGAGGGACAGGGGATTGAGACCCAGTACTTC. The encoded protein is CASSLEGQGIETQYF.

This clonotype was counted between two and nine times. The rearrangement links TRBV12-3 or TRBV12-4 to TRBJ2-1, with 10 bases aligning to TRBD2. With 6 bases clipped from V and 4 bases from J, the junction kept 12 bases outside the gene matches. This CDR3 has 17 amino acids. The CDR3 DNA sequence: TGTGCCAGCAGAAGGAGCAGCGGGGGGGCTTCTTACAATGAGCAGTTCTTC. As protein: CASRRSSGGASYNEQFF.

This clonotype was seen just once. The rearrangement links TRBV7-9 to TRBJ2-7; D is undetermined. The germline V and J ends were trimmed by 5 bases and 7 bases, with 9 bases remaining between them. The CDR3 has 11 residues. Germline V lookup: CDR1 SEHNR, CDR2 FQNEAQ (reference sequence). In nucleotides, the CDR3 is TGTGCCAGCAGCACCGCAAATGAGCAGTACTTC. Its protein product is CASSTANEQYF.

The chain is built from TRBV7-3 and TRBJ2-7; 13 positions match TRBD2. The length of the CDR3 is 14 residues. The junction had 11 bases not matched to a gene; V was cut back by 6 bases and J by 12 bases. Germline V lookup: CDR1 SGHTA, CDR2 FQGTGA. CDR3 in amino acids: CASRVILAGGPLYF. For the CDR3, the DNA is TGTGCCAGCAGGGTAATACTAGCGGGAGGGCCGCTGTACTTC.

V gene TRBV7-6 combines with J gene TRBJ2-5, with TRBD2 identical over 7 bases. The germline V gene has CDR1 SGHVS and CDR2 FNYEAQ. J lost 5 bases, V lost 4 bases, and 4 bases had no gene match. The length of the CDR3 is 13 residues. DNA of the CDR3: TGTGCCAGCAGCTCGGGGGAGGGGGAGACCCAGTACTTC. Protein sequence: CASSSGEGETQYF.

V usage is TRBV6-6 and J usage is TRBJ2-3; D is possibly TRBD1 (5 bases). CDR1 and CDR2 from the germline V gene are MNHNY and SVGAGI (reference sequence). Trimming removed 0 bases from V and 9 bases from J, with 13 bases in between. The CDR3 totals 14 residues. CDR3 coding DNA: TGTGCCAGCAGTTACTCGGGAACAGGCGAAACGCAGTATTTT. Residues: CASSYSGTGETQYF.